This T cell receptor (beta chain) was identified in a study of blood T cell repertoires in COVID-19. About the research overall: Sites in the United States, Italy and Spain provided acute and convalescent COVID-19 samples. PBMCs, B-cell-depleted T cells, or T cells provided the cDNA or gDNA that made up the material.

V lost 6 bases and J lost 8; bases outside the gene matches: 4. From germline, CDR1 is LNHDA and CDR2 SQIVND (reference sequence). The CDR3 covers 13 residues. Authors' processing steps: Cell counts per sample came from amplifying reference gene primers. Profiled with immunoSEQ multiplex PCR; TCRdb holds only in-frame clones, not every one. V and J calls and clone size are those listed in that table; D and trimming were worked out from the DNA. The sample yields roughly 190,000 clones, about 85% seen once. The origin of this receptor is a woman between 55 and 75 years old with acute or convalescent COVID-19. Sequenced sample: peripheral blood. The genes are TRBV19 and TRBJ1-4, with TRBD1 identical over 9 bases. CDR3 in amino acids: CASRQGAGEKLFF. CDR3 nucleotides: TGTGCCAGTAGACAGGGGGCGGGGGAAAAACTGTTTTTT.